This is a list of T cell receptor beta chains from one sample in a study of OX40 agonist ivuxolimab in advanced cancers. The method was immunoSEQ multiplex PCR; TCRdb's version includes in-frame clones alone and lacks a portion of them. The data show tens of thousands of clones, about 74% seen once. The sequenced sample was CD4+ or CD8+ T cells sorted from blood, obtained in a trial of the OX40 agonist ivuxolimab. The origin of the receptors is an adult with an advanced solid tumor such as melanoma, head and neck, liver or kidney cancer. The CDR3 runs from the conserved cysteine through the conserved F or W. The order of the fields is D gene, V gene, clone size, J gene, CDR3 protein, CDR3 DNA. D genes are given only for firm matches. Clone size is stated in some rows and not others, as once, few, many or a class when expanded.

D gene: .
V gene: TRBV28
clone size: few
J gene: TRBJ1-2
CDR3 protein: CASSLDTSNYGYTF
CDR3 DNA: TGTGCCAGCAGTTTAGACACCTCTAACTATGGCTACACCTTC

D gene: .
V gene: TRBV5-4
clone size: once
J gene: TRBJ2-5
CDR3 protein: CASSLRGRETQYF
CDR3 DNA: TGTGCCAGCAGCTTGAGGGGGAGGGAGACCCAGTACTTC

D gene: .
V gene: TRBV29-1
clone size: .
J gene: TRBJ1-1
CDR3 protein: CSANRDPTGTEAFF
CDR3 DNA: TGCAGCGCCAATCGGGACCCAACGGGCACTGAAGCTTTCTTT

D gene: .
V gene: TRBV9
clone size: once
J gene: TRBJ1-4
CDR3 protein: CASGNRDNNEKLFF
CDR3 DNA: TGTGCCAGCGGAAACCGGGACAATAATGAAAAACTGTTTTTT

D gene: .
V gene: TRBV30
clone size: medium-sized
J gene: TRBJ2-3
CDR3 protein: CAWSAFTDTQYF
CDR3 DNA: TGTGCCTGGAGTGCCTTCACAGATACGCAGTATTTT

D gene: .
V gene: TRBV19
clone size: few
J gene: TRBJ1-6
CDR3 protein: CATKEVFRINSPLHF
CDR3 DNA: TGTGCCACCAAGGAGGTATTTCGAATAAATTCACCCCTCCACTTT

D gene: .
V gene: TRBV9
clone size: .
J gene: TRBJ1-3
CDR3 protein: CASRVQVVIYF
CDR3 DNA: TGTGCCAGCAGGGTACAGGTTGTCATATATTTT

D gene: .
V gene: TRBV10-1
clone size: .
J gene: TRBJ2-3
CDR3 protein: CASSGGGRGDTQYF
CDR3 DNA: TGCGCCAGCAGTGGTGGGGGCCGAGGAGATACGCAGTATTTT

D gene: .
V gene: TRBV5-3
clone size: .
J gene: TRBJ2-7
CDR3 protein: CARSPLGGYEQYF
CDR3 DNA: TGTGCCAGATCTCCCCTCGGGGGCTACGAGCAGTACTTC

D gene: .
V gene: TRBV5-1
clone size: .
J gene: TRBJ1-4
CDR3 protein: CASSADSFEKLFF
CDR3 DNA: TGCGCCAGCAGCGCGGACAGTTTCGAAAAACTGTTTTTT

D gene: TRBD1
V gene: TRBV5-4
clone size: .
J gene: TRBJ2-7
CDR3 protein: CASSLIGQGVYEQYF
CDR3 DNA: TGTGCCAGCAGCTTGATCGGACAGGGTGTCTACGAGCAGTACTTC

D gene: .
V gene: TRBV6-1
clone size: .
J gene: TRBJ1-4
CDR3 protein: CASSEGGEKLFF
CDR3 DNA: TGTGCCAGCAGTGAAGGCGGCGAAAAACTGTTTTTT

D gene: .
V gene: TRBV18
clone size: .
J gene: TRBJ1-2
CDR3 protein: CASSPSKGHGYTF
CDR3 DNA: TGTGCCAGCTCACCAAGTAAGGGACACGGCTACACCTTC

D gene: TRBD1
V gene: TRBV5-8
clone size: .
J gene: TRBJ1-3
CDR3 protein: CASSHSGRRGLGNTIYF
CDR3 DNA: TGTGCCAGCAGCCACTCCGGCCGCAGGGGGCTAGGAAACACCATATATTTT

D gene: .
V gene: TRBV6-1
clone size: .
J gene: TRBJ1-1
CDR3 protein: CASPLAFGTEAFF
CDR3 DNA: TGTGCCAGTCCACTGGCCTTTGGCACTGAAGCTTTCTTT

D gene: .
V gene: TRBV6-5
clone size: .
J gene: TRBJ1-5
CDR3 protein: CASNYRTANQPQHF
CDR3 DNA: TGTGCCAGCAATTACCGGACAGCAAATCAGCCCCAGCATTTT

D gene: .
V gene: TRBV4-1
clone size: .
J gene: TRBJ1-5
CDR3 protein: CASSQVTLGGNQPQHF
CDR3 DNA: TGCGCCAGCAGCCAAGTGACCCTAGGAGGCAATCAGCCCCAGCATTTT

D gene: .
V gene: TRBV11-2
clone size: .
J gene: TRBJ1-1
CDR3 protein: CASSLAPAGTEAFF
CDR3 DNA: TGTGCCAGCAGCTTAGCCCCCGCGGGCACTGAAGCTTTCTTT

D gene: .
V gene: TRBV7-2
clone size: .
J gene: TRBJ1-3
CDR3 protein: CASRPGGSSGNTIYF
CDR3 DNA: TGTGCCAGCAGACCGGGGGGAAGCTCTGGAAACACCATATATTTT

D gene: .
V gene: TRBV25-1
clone size: .
J gene: TRBJ1-4
CDR3 protein: CATPTDFNEKLFF
CDR3 DNA: TGTGCCACCCCGACCGATTTCAATGAAAAACTGTTTTTT

D gene: .
V gene: TRBV6-5
clone size: .
J gene: TRBJ2-5
CDR3 protein: CASSYSTAGGEETQYF
CDR3 DNA: TGTGCCAGCAGTTACTCGACGGCCGGGGGTGAAGAGACCCAGTACTTC

D gene: TRBD1
V gene: TRBV28
clone size: .
J gene: TRBJ1-1
CDR3 protein: CASSGDRGIGDTEAFF
CDR3 DNA: TGTGCCAGCAGTGGAGACAGGGGGATTGGGGATACTGAAGCTTTCTTT

D gene: TRBD1
V gene: TRBV4-2
clone size: .
J gene: TRBJ1-6
CDR3 protein: CASSQDSRGASYNSPLHF
CDR3 DNA: TGTGCCAGCAGCCAAGATTCCAGGGGGGCTTCCTATAATTCACCCCTCCACTTT

D gene: .
V gene: TRBV11-3
clone size: .
J gene: TRBJ2-1
CDR3 protein: CASSLSRTYEQFF
CDR3 DNA: TGTGCCAGCAGCTTAAGCCGGACGTATGAGCAGTTCTTC

D gene: .
V gene: TRBV5-6
clone size: .
J gene: TRBJ2-4
CDR3 protein: CASSSGGVLAKNIQYF
CDR3 DNA: TGTGCCAGCAGCTCAGGGGGGGTCCTAGCCAAAAACATTCAGTACTTC

D gene: .
V gene: TRBV4-1
clone size: .
J gene: TRBJ2-5
CDR3 protein: CASSQEGGGGETQYF
CDR3 DNA: TGTGCCAGCAGCCAAGAAGGGGGGGGAGGTGAGACCCAGTACTTC

D gene: TRBD1
V gene: TRBV7-2
clone size: .
J gene: TRBJ1-2
CDR3 protein: CASSMTGNGYGYTF
CDR3 DNA: TGTGCCAGCAGCATGACAGGGAACGGCTATGGCTACACCTTC

D gene: .
V gene: TRBV6-4
clone size: .
J gene: TRBJ2-3
CDR3 protein: CASSDEGDTQYF
CDR3 DNA: TGTGCCAGCAGTGACGAGGGGGATACGCAGTATTTT

D gene: TRBD1
V gene: TRBV2
clone size: .
J gene: TRBJ2-5
CDR3 protein: CASRRQGQETQYF
CDR3 DNA: TGTGCCAGCAGACGACAGGGCCAAGAGACCCAGTACTTC

D gene: .
V gene: TRBV9
clone size: .
J gene: TRBJ2-1
CDR3 protein: CASSVGKSSYNEQFF
CDR3 DNA: TGTGCCAGCAGCGTAGGAAAGAGCTCCTACAATGAGCAGTTCTTC

D gene: TRBD1
V gene: TRBV29-1
clone size: once
J gene: TRBJ2-1
CDR3 protein: CSVGTGGHNEQFF
CDR3 DNA: TGCAGCGTTGGGACAGGGGGGCACAATGAGCAGTTCTTC

D gene: TRBD1
V gene: TRBV2
clone size: .
J gene: TRBJ1-2
CDR3 protein: CASSNRGGYTF
CDR3 DNA: TGTGCCAGCAGTAACAGGGGTGGCTACACCTTC

D gene: TRBD2
V gene: TRBV7-8
clone size: .
J gene: TRBJ2-1
CDR3 protein: CASSSGLAGGSSYNEQFF
CDR3 DNA: TGTGCCAGCAGCTCGGGACTAGCGGGGGGGTCCTCCTACAATGAGCAGTTCTTC

D gene: TRBD1
V gene: TRBV5-4
clone size: .
J gene: TRBJ2-7
CDR3 protein: CASSIRDRAAEQYF
CDR3 DNA: TGTGCCAGCAGCATCCGGGACAGGGCGGCGGAACAGTACTTC

D gene: .
V gene: TRBV21-1
clone size: .
J gene: TRBJ2-2
CDR3 protein: CASSTRRTPWASGELFF
CDR3 DNA: TGTGCCAGCAGCACCAGGCGGACACCGTGGGCTTCCGGGGAGCTGTTTTTT

D gene: .
V gene: TRBV5-6
clone size: .
J gene: TRBJ1-5
CDR3 protein: CASSLSVGQPQHF
CDR3 DNA: TGTGCCAGCAGCTTAAGTGTCGGTCAGCCCCAGCATTTT

D gene: .
V gene: TRBV11-1
clone size: .
J gene: TRBJ2-3
CDR3 protein: CASSGHMNTQYF
CDR3 DNA: TGTGCCAGCAGCGGACACATGAATACGCAGTATTTT

D gene: TRBD2
V gene: TRBV5-1
clone size: .
J gene: TRBJ2-5
CDR3 protein: CASSPGLARETQYF
CDR3 DNA: TGCGCCAGCAGCCCGGGACTAGCGAGGGAGACCCAGTACTTC

D gene: .
V gene: TRBV19
clone size: once
J gene: TRBJ1-3
CDR3 protein: CASSVQGYSGNTIYF
CDR3 DNA: TGTGCCAGTAGTGTACAGGGATACTCTGGAAACACCATATATTTT

D gene: .
V gene: TRBV6-1
clone size: .
J gene: TRBJ2-5
CDR3 protein: CASSELVRIVQETQYF
CDR3 DNA: TGTGCCAGCAGTGAGCTGGTACGGATCGTCCAAGAGACCCAGTACTTC

D gene: .
V gene: TRBV6-1
clone size: .
J gene: TRBJ1-5
CDR3 protein: CASSERRDQPQHF
CDR3 DNA: TGTGCCAGCAGTGAGCGCAGGGACCAGCCCCAGCATTTT

D gene: .
V gene: TRBV4-1
clone size: .
J gene: TRBJ1-1
CDR3 protein: CASSPQGFDTEAFF
CDR3 DNA: TGCGCCAGCAGCCCACAGGGATTTGACACTGAAGCTTTCTTT

D gene: TRBD2
V gene: TRBV4-1
clone size: .
J gene: TRBJ2-1
CDR3 protein: CASSLSRGAGGGNEQFF
CDR3 DNA: TGCGCCAGCAGCCTTTCGCGAGGAGCGGGGGGGGGCAATGAGCAGTTCTTC

D gene: .
V gene: TRBV7-2
clone size: .
J gene: TRBJ1-3
CDR3 protein: CASSVGGSGNTIYF
CDR3 DNA: TGTGCCAGCAGCGTCGGGGGTTCTGGAAACACCATATATTTT

D gene: .
V gene: TRBV4-1
clone size: few
J gene: TRBJ1-5
CDR3 protein: CASSQGQSQWQPQHF
CDR3 DNA: TGCGCCAGCAGCCAAGGTCAGTCGCAGTGGCAGCCCCAGCATTTT

D gene: TRBD1
V gene: TRBV6-5
clone size: .
J gene: TRBJ1-2
CDR3 protein: CASSRTGVSGYTF
CDR3 DNA: TGTGCCAGCAGTAGGACAGGGGTTAGCGGCTACACCTTC

D gene: TRBD1
V gene: TRBV2
clone size: few
J gene: TRBJ2-1
CDR3 protein: CASRTRQGGFNEQFF
CDR3 DNA: TGTGCCAGCAGGACCCGACAGGGGGGCTTCAATGAGCAGTTCTTC

D gene: .
V gene: TRBV11-2
clone size: .
J gene: TRBJ1-4
CDR3 protein: CASSPPRPGANEKLFF
CDR3 DNA: TGTGCCAGCAGCCCGCCCCGACCGGGGGCTAATGAAAAACTGTTTTTT

D gene: .
V gene: TRBV2
clone size: once
J gene: TRBJ1-2
CDR3 protein: CASTQPQGSGYGYTF
CDR3 DNA: TGTGCCAGCACCCAGCCACAGGGTTCCGGCTATGGCTACACCTTC

D gene: .
V gene: TRBV7-7
clone size: .
J gene: TRBJ2-1
CDR3 protein: CASSLMGGGGNEQFF
CDR3 DNA: TGTGCCAGCAGCTTAATGGGTGGGGGCGGCAATGAGCAGTTCTTC

D gene: TRBD1
V gene: TRBV11-2
clone size: .
J gene: TRBJ2-4
CDR3 protein: CASSYLGQGQNIQYF
CDR3 DNA: TGTGCCAGCAGCTATTTGGGACAGGGTCAAAACATTCAGTACTTC